The 17 T cell receptor beta chains presented below share a single source sample, sequenced in a study of spatial heterogeneity in lung cancer. TCRdb processed the 5' RACE reads anew with MiXCR; each CDR3 protein has one entry. The data show fewer than 25,000 distinct CDR3 sequences, 3% to 3.5% seen once. Regarding time point: sample taken at primary tumor resection. Unsorted whole RNA samples from tumor, nontumor lung or frozen PBMC were sequenced. Sequencing used PBMCs, obtained at surgery. All receptors derive from a female donor with early-stage non-small cell lung cancer.

This clonotype was found many times. This chain links TRBV27 with TRBJ2-5; TRBD2 matches at 10 bases. Per the germline V gene, CDR1 is MNHEY and CDR2 is SMNVEV (reference sequence). The CDR3 is 14 residues long. V lost 4 bases, J lost 5 bases, and 4 bases stayed unmatched. The CDR3 protein is CASSSLAGEETQYF. The CDR3 nucleotides are TGTGCCAGCAGTTCGCTAGCGGGAGAGGAGACCCAGTACTTC.

In its sample, this clonotype was seen many times. The chain uses TRBV5-1 and TRBJ2-3, with D hard to call. The germline V and J ends were trimmed by 0 bases and 5 bases, with 7 bases remaining between them. This CDR3 spans 13 amino acids. Germline CDR1 reads SGHRS; CDR2 reads YFSETQ. The CDR3 coding sequence is TGCGCCAGCAGCTTGGGTTCGGGAGATACGCAGTATTTT. This sequence encodes CASSLGSGDTQYF.

In its sample, this clonotype was seen many times. This chain uses TRBV2 with TRBJ1-5; 8 nucleotides align to TRBD1. Germline V gene sequence: CDR1 SNHLY, CDR2 FYNNEI. The junction had 4 bases not matched to a gene; V was cut back by 5 bases and J by 1 base. This CDR3 has 15 amino acids. The DNA of the CDR3 is TGTGCCAGCAGTCGGACAGGGAGAAGCAATCAGCCCCAGCATTTT. Protein: CASSRTGRSNQPQHF.

This clonotype was seen many times. The V call is TRBV2, the J call TRBJ2-3; TRBD1 aligns across 9 bases. The junction had 2 bases not matched to a gene; V was cut back by 7 bases and J by 3 bases. This CDR3 contains 13 residues. Germline lookup yields CDR1 SNHLY and CDR2 FYNNEI. DNA for the CDR3: TGTGCCAGCAACGGACAGGGGACAGATACGCAGTATTTT. It encodes CASNGQGTDTQYF.

This clonotype was counted ten times or more. V gene TRBV29-1 combines with J gene TRBJ2-7, with TRBD2 as a possible D gene (6 bases). This CDR3 is built from 14 residues. Germline loops: CDR1 SQVTM, CDR2 ANQGSEA. The V end lost 0 bases, the J end lost 3 bases, and 12 bases lay between the germline ends. Here the CDR3 reads CSVEESGVDYEQYF. CDR3 DNA sequence: TGCAGCGTTGAAGAGTCGGGAGTCGACTACGAGCAGTACTTC.

There are many counts of this clonotype. This chain links TRBV10-3 with TRBJ2-5, with 8 bases fitting TRBD1. The V gene end was trimmed by 6 bases and the J gene end by 5 bases; junction bases not matched to a gene: 5. CDR1 and CDR2 (germline): ENHRY, SYGVKD. This CDR3 contains 13 residues. CDR3 nucleotide sequence: TGTGCCATCAGGGGACAGGCGGGGGAGACCCAGTACTTC. Translation gives CAIRGQAGETQYF.

The table lists this clonotype with many counts. This chain uses TRBV20-1 with TRBJ2-7; D is tentatively TRBD1 or TRBD2 (6 bases each). From germline, CDR1 is DFQATT and CDR2 SNEGSKA (reference sequence). Trimming removed 0 bases at V and 2 bases at J, with 8 bases between. The CDR3 consists of 13 residues. The CDR3 bases are TGCAGTGCTAGAGAGGGGGGCCCCTACGAGCAGTACTTC. It specifies CSAREGGPYEQYF.

Regarding this clonotype: This could be a read error, since a much larger clone is one nucleotide away. The chain is built from TRBV15 and TRBJ2-7; D might be TRBD1 (6 bases). This CDR3 has 14 amino acids. Germline assignment: CDR1 LNHNV and CDR2 YYDKDF (reference sequence). CDR3 loop: CTTSRGDTPYEQYF. CDR3 coding DNA: TGTACCACCAGCAGAGGGGACACCCCCTACGAGCAGTACTTC.

This clonotype was recorded at least ten times. The chain is built from TRBV3-1 and TRBJ2-3, with TRBD2 identical over 9 bases. Germline V lookup: CDR1 LGHDT, CDR2 YNNKEL (reference sequence). V gave up 5 bases and J gave up 1 base; unmatched junction bases: 7. This CDR3 spans 16 amino acids. CDR3 sequence (DNA): TGTGCCAGCAGCAGCCGGACTAGCGACCGCACAGATACGCAGTATTTT. As protein: CASSSRTSDRTDTQYF.

The chain has TRBV30 and TRBJ2-2; D is ambiguous. The germline V gene has CDR1 GTSNPN and CDR2 SVGIG (reference sequence). The CDR3 runs to 11 residues. The CDR3 sequence: CAVIRTGELFF. The CDR3 nucleotides are TGTGCGGTTATTAGAACCGGGGAGCTGTTTTTT. Drawing the rest from reference TRBV30 and TRBJ2-2, the complete variable domain is SQTIHQWPATLVQPVGSPLSLECTVEGTSNPNLYWYRQAAGRGLQLLFYSVGIGQISSEVPQNLSASRPQDRQFILSSKKLLLSDSGFYLCAVIRTGELFFGEGSRLTVL.

Notes on this clonotype: A read error may explain this, as a much larger clone is one base away. The CDR3 loop is CSVPGPAYEQNF. The DNA for the CDR3 is TGCAGTGTTCCGGGACCCGCCTACGAGCAGAACTTC. The rearrangement uses TRBV20-1 and TRBJ2-7; D possibly uses TRBD1 or TRBD2 (5 bases each). CDR1 and CDR2 from the germline V gene are DFQATT and SNEGSKA (reference sequence). The CDR3 is made up of 12 amino acids.

In its sample, this clonotype was seen a few times. This chain uses TRBV9 with TRBJ2-4, with D perhaps matching TRBD1 or TRBD2 (5 bases each). Per the germline V gene, CDR1 is SGDLS and CDR2 is YYNGEE. V was clipped by 2 bases and J by 2 bases, with 11 bases between them. This CDR3 spans 15 amino acids. The CDR3 loop reads CASSVGDGSKNIQYF. CDR3 sequence (DNA): TGTGCCAGCAGCGTGGGGGACGGATCCAAAAACATTCAGTACTTC.

This clonotype was picked up many times. The chain couples TRBV4-1 to TRBJ2-5; maybe TRBD2 (5 bases). This CDR3 is 13 amino acids long. V lost 0 bases and J lost 6, with 8 bases in between. The germline gives CDR1 MGHRA, CDR2 YSYEKL. CDR3 region: CASSQEGVKTQYF. The CDR3 nucleotides read TGCGCCAGCAGCCAAGAGGGAGTGAAGACCCAGTACTTC.

This clonotype showed up many times. The rearrangement links TRBV19 to TRBJ2-3; 9 positions match TRBD2. Germline values: CDR1 LNHDA, CDR2 SQIVND (reference sequence). J was trimmed by 0 bases and V by 7 bases; bases with no gene match: 2. This CDR3 region has 14 residues. As DNA, the CDR3 is TGTGCCAGTACCGGACTAGCGAGCACAGATACGCAGTATTTT. This translates into CASTGLASTDTQYF.

The rearrangement links TRBV9 to TRBJ2-1; 7 bases agree with TRBD2. The CDR3 runs 16 residues. The germline V gene encodes CDR1 SGDLS and CDR2 YYNGEE. V lost 0 bases to trimming and J lost 2 bases; unmatched junction nucleotides: 5. The chain's CDR3 is CASSVEGRGTYNEQFF. The DNA for the CDR3 is TGTGCCAGCAGCGTAGAAGGGAGGGGTACCTACAATGAGCAGTTCTTC.

This clonotype was seen ten or more times. The chain has TRBV5-4 and TRBJ2-4; D unclear. V lost 3 bases and J 0 bases, leaving 13 bases between the germline ends. CDR1 SGHNT and CDR2 YYREEE come from the germline V gene (reference sequence). The CDR3 has 16 residues. Here the CDR3 reads CASSSPLLLAKNIQYF. The CDR3 nucleotides are TGTGCCAGCAGCTCCCCCTTGCTCCTAGCCAAAAACATTCAGTACTTC.

This clonotype was recorded many times. The chain uses TRBV29-1 and TRBJ1-1; D possibly corresponds to TRBD1 (5 bases). CDR1 is SQVTM, CDR2 ANQGSEA, per germline. This CDR3 has 13 residues. Between the trimmed V and J ends, which lost 4 bases and 0 bases, there was a span of 9 bases. CDR3 in amino acids: CSVGQGLNTEAFF. DNA for the CDR3: TGCAGCGTTGGTCAGGGCCTGAACACTGAAGCTTTCTTT.